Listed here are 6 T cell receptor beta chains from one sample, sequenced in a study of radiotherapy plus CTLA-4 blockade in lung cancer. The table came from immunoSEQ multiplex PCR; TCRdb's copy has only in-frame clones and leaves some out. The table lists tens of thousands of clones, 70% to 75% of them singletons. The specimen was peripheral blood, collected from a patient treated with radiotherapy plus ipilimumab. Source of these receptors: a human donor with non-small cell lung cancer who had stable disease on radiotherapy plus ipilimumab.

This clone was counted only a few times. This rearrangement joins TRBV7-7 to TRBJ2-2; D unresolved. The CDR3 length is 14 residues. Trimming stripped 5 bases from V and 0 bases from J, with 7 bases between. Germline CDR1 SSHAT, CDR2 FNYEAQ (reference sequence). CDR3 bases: TGTGCCAGCAGCATCCAAGCGAACACCGGGGAGCTGTTTTTT. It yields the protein CASSIQANTGELFF.

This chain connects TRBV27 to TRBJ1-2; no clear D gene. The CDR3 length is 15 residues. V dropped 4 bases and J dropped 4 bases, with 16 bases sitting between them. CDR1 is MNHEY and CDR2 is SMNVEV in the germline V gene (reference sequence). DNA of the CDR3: TGTGCCAGCAGTTCCAAAGGGCGTTTTACCTATGGCTACACCTTC. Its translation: CASSSKGRFTYGYTF.

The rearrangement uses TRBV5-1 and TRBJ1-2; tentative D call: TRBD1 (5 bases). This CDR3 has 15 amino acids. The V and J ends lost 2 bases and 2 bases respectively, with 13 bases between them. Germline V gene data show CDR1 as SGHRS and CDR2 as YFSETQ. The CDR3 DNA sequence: TGCGCCAGCAGCTTATTGACAGCCCGAAACTATGGCTACACCTTC. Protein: CASSLLTARNYGYTF.

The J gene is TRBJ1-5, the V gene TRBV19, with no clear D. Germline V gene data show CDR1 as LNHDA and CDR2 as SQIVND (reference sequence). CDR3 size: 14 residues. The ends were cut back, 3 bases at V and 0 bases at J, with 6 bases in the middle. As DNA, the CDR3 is TGTGCCAGTAGTATTACCCATAGCAATCAGCCCCAGCATTTT. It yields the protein CASSITHSNQPQHF.

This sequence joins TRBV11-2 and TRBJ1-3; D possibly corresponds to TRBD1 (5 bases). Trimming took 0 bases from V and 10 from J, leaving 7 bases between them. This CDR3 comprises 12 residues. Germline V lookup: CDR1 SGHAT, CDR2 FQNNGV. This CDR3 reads CASSLDRVTIYF. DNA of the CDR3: TGTGCCAGCAGCTTAGACAGGGTAACCATATATTTT.

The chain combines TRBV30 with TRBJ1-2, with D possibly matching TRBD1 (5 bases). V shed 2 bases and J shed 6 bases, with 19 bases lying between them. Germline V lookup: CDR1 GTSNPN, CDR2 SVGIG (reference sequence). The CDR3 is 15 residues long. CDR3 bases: TGTGCCTGGAGTCTCCCCGCGGGGCCTAAAGATGGCTACACCTTC. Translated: CAWSLPAGPKDGYTF.